A selection of T cell receptor beta chains follows, all from one sample in a study of cytomegalovirus exposure and HLA in healthy donors. The assay was immunoSEQ multiplex PCR, and TCRdb's table has in-frame clones only and misses some. The data hold about 120,000 clones, with 80% to 90% observed a single time. Sequencing was done on a sample of PBMCs. Every receptor here comes from a middle-aged man in good health and CMV-seronegative. Both conserved end residues are part of each CDR3. A D gene is named only where the DNA matches it firmly. The size entry is marked missing in some rows and otherwise reads once, few, many or a size class.

J	size	D	V	CDR3	DNA
TRBJ1-2	NA	NA	TRBV7-9	CASSLSQFYGYTF	TGTGCCAGCAGCTTGTCACAGTTCTATGGCTACACCTTC
TRBJ2-1	NA	NA	TRBV11-2	CASSLRRLGKQFF	TGTGCCAGCAGCTTACGCCGGCTGGGCAAGCAGTTCTTC
TRBJ2-7	NA	NA	TRBV18	CASSSQPTYEQYF	TGTGCCAGCTCATCCCAACCTACCTACGAGCAGTACTTC
TRBJ2-7	NA	TRBD1	TRBV5-1	CASSFGQGPYEQYF	TGCGCCAGCAGCTTCGGACAGGGACCCTACGAGCAGTACTTC
TRBJ2-3	NA	TRBD2	TRBV9	CASSELAGERDTQYF	TGTGCCAGCAGCGAACTAGCGGGGGAGCGAGATACGCAGTATTTT
TRBJ2-5	NA	TRBD1	TRBV19	CASNPGQGWETQYF	TGTGCCAGTAATCCGGGACAGGGGTGGGAGACCCAGTACTTC
TRBJ1-1	NA	NA	TRBV5-1	CASSLRLNTEAFF	TGCGCCAGCAGCCTGAGGCTGAACACTGAAGCTTTCTTT
TRBJ1-1	NA	NA	TRBV7-9	CASSFRGATLAAFF	TGTGCCAGCAGCTTTCGGGGGGCTACGCTTGCAGCTTTCTTT
TRBJ1-1	NA	TRBD1	TRBV11-1	CASSSRGLAEAFF	TGTGCCAGCAGCTCTAGGGGGCTGGCTGAAGCTTTCTTT
TRBJ2-1	many	NA	TRBV4-1	CASSQLDLLPSSYNEQFF	TGCGCCAGCAGCCAACTCGATCTACTTCCTAGCTCCTACAATGAGCAGTTCTTC
TRBJ2-5	NA	NA	TRBV29-1	CSVGAREVQYF	TGCAGCGTTGGAGCAAGGGAGGTGCAGTACTTC
TRBJ2-2	NA	TRBD2	TRBV9	CASSVSGGANTGELFF	TGTGCCAGCAGCGTCAGCGGGGGGGCGAACACCGGGGAGCTGTTTTTT
TRBJ1-5	NA	TRBD1	TRBV4-3	CASSQTRTGEQPQHF	TGCGCCAGCAGCCAGACAAGGACAGGGGAACAGCCCCAGCATTTT
TRBJ2-5	NA	NA	TRBV7-6	CASSLAGQTQYF	TGTGCCAGCAGCTTAGCGGGGCAGACCCAGTACTTC
TRBJ2-7	NA	NA	TRBV4-2	CASSQRDKYEQYF	TGTGCCAGCAGCCAGCGGGATAAGTACGAGCAGTACTTC
TRBJ1-1	NA	NA	TRBV25-1	CASSEFPGGIGNTEAFF	TGTGCCAGCAGTGAATTTCCGGGAGGGATTGGGAACACTGAAGCTTTCTTT
TRBJ2-1	once	NA	TRBV5-1	CASSLDRGSNEQFF	TGCGCCAGCAGCTTGGATCGGGGTAGCAATGAGCAGTTCTTC
TRBJ2-3	NA	TRBD2	TRBV29-1	CSVEGITSGRSTDTQYF	TGCAGCGTTGAAGGCATCACTAGCGGGCGAAGCACAGATACGCAGTATTTT
TRBJ1-2	NA	TRBD1	TRBV28	CASSLFTGGVGYTF	TGTGCCAGCAGTTTATTCACAGGGGGCGTAGGCTACACCTTC
TRBJ1-4	NA	NA	TRBV2	CASRGGVPNEKLFF	TGTGCCAGCCGCGGCGGGGTACCTAATGAAAAACTGTTTTTT
TRBJ2-5	NA	NA	TRBV19	CASSRAQQETQYF	TGTGCCAGTAGTAGGGCCCAACAAGAGACCCAGTACTTC
TRBJ1-1	NA	TRBD1	TRBV7-2	CASSNPGTAEAFF	TGTGCCAGCAGCAACCCGGGGACAGCCGAAGCTTTCTTT
TRBJ2-2	once	TRBD2	TRBV7-7	CASSPLTGTSGRALYGELFF	TGTGCTAGCAGCCCGCTCACCGGGACTAGCGGGAGGGCCTTATACGGGGAGCTGTTTTTT
TRBJ1-5	NA	TRBD1	TRBV27	CASSPPGQGSRQHF	TGTGCCAGCAGTCCGCCGGGACAGGGAAGTCGCCAGCATTTT
TRBJ2-1	NA	TRBD2	TRBV19	CASQPGGGGARGEQFF	TGTGCCAGCCAACCGGGTGGCGGGGGGGCTCGCGGTGAGCAGTTCTTC
TRBJ2-5	NA	NA	TRBV21-1	CASSWTGRETQYF	TGTGCCAGCAGTTGGACAGGGCGAGAGACCCAGTACTTC
TRBJ2-3	few	TRBD2	TRBV19	CASSLVATSFTDTQYF	TGTGCCAGTAGTCTCGTGGCGACTAGCTTTACAGATACGCAGTATTTT
TRBJ2-7	NA	NA	TRBV2	CASSFLKGSGPAYEQYF	TGTGCCAGCAGTTTCCTAAAGGGCTCAGGGCCAGCCTACGAGCAGTACTTC
TRBJ2-7	few	TRBD2	TRBV19	CASSTSWLAGLSYEQYF	TGTGCCAGTAGTACGAGTTGGCTAGCGGGCCTCTCCTACGAGCAGTACTTC
TRBJ2-1	NA	NA	TRBV7-7	CASSSGTNEQFF	TGTGCCAGCAGCTCGGGAACCAATGAGCAGTTCTTC
TRBJ1-2	once	TRBD1	TRBV4-3	CASSQRATSRDRDYGYTF	TGCGCCAGCAGCCAAAGGGCCACTAGCCGGGACAGGGACTATGGCTACACCTTC
TRBJ2-7	NA	TRBD2	TRBV27	CASSSQPGTSGGGYF	TGTGCCAGCAGTTCCCAGCCCGGAACTAGCGGCGGAGGGTACTTC
TRBJ2-4	NA	NA	TRBV25-1	CASSEGVLAKNSQYF	TGTGCCAGCAGTGAGGGGGTACTAGCCAAAAACAGTCAGTACTTC
TRBJ1-5	NA	NA	TRBV5-4	CASSLWGGQPQHF	TGTGCCAGCAGCCTCTGGGGAGGTCAGCCCCAGCATTTT
TRBJ2-4	NA	NA	TRBV27	CASSLGGAGSQYF	TGTGCCAGCAGTTTAGGGGGGGCTGGCAGTCAGTACTTC
TRBJ2-2	NA	TRBD1	TRBV10-2	CASRGQGAGELFF	TGCGCCAGCAGAGGACAGGGGGCCGGGGAGCTGTTTTTT
TRBJ2-7	NA	TRBD2	TRBV28	CASKDRGENEQYF	TGTGCCAGCAAAGATCGGGGGGAAAACGAGCAGTACTTC